This entry lists 21 T cell receptor beta chains sequenced from one sample in a study of identical twins. TCRdb processed the 5' RACE reads anew with MiXCR; each CDR3 protein has one entry. The sample has some 500,000 distinct CDR3 sequences, 14% seen once. A further study also used this sample, focusing on yellow fever vaccine responses in identical twins.

The sequenced material came from CD4+ T cells sorted from blood. The receptors come from a woman between 18 and 29 years old in good health.

This rearrangement joins TRBV11-1 to TRBJ2-6; TRBD2 is a possible D gene (6 bases). Trimming stripped 6 bases from V and 0 bases from J, with 12 bases between. The V gene's germline CDR1 is SGHAT and CDR2 FQDESV (reference sequence). The CDR3 consists of 16 residues. CDR3 amino acids: CASRRGPASGANVLTF. The CDR3 nucleotides are TGTGCCAGCAGGCGGGGACCGGCCTCTGGGGCCAACGTCCTGACTTTC.

The chain combines TRBV2 with TRBJ2-3; D not resolved. This CDR3 has 17 amino acids. V was clipped by 1 base and J by 2 bases, with 16 bases between them. Germline values: CDR1 SNHLY, CDR2 FYNNEI. The CDR3 reads CASSEEGSPRDTDTQYF. The CDR3 DNA is TGTGCCAGCAGTGAAGAAGGCAGCCCAAGAGACACAGATACGCAGTATTTT.

The gene calls are TRBV3-1 and TRBJ2-3, with D maybe TRBD2 (6 bases). CDR3 length equals 16 residues. The germline V gene has CDR1 LGHDT and CDR2 YNNKEL (reference sequence). V was pared by 0 bases and J by 4 bases, with 14 bases between. CDR3 amino acids: CASSQERGGVSDTQYF. CDR3 coding DNA: TGTGCCAGCAGCCAAGAACGGGGCGGGGTGTCAGATACGCAGTATTTT.

This clonotype has at least ten counts. The J gene is TRBJ2-3, the V gene TRBV29-1; the D call may be TRBD1 or TRBD2 (6 bases each). The CDR3 contains 14 residues. V lost 3 bases and J lost 5, with 15 bases in between. Germline-derived CDR1 and CDR2 are SQVTM and ANQGSEA. CDR3 residues: CSVEGGVGIDTQYF. CDR3 DNA sequence: TGCAGCGTTGAGGGGGGCGTGGGGATAGATACGCAGTATTTT.

This clonotype has only a few counts. The chain is built from TRBV5-1 and TRBJ1-4; TRBD1 matches 8 bases. Germline assignment: CDR1 SGHRS and CDR2 YFSETQ. CDR3 length: 14 residues. V was pared by 4 bases and J by 6 bases, with 5 bases of the junction left unmatched. The CDR3 nucleotides are TGCGCCAGCAGCCTCAGGGGGCGGGATGAAAAACTGTTTTTT. This encodes CASSLRGRDEKLFF.

V and J are TRBV6-2 or TRBV6-3 and TRBJ2-2; possible D gene TRBD1, 6 bases. The CDR3 consists of 16 residues. Germline assignment: CDR1 MNHEY and CDR2 SVGEGT. V was cut by 2 bases and J by 5 bases, with 15 bases left in between. CDR3 sequence: CASSYARTEGTGELFF. CDR3 in DNA: TGTGCCAGCAGTTACGCCCGGACAGAAGGGACCGGGGAGCTGTTTTTT.

The V gene is TRBV10-3, the J gene TRBJ2-7, with 9 nucleotides matching TRBD1. The CDR3 runs to 13 residues. Looked up from germline, CDR1 is ENHRY and CDR2 is SYGVKD. Trimming at V came to 10 bases and at J to 3 bases, leaving 7 bases not matched to a gene. As DNA, the CDR3 is TGTGCCACCTGGGACAGGGAAAACTACGAGCAGTACTTC. This encodes CATWDRENYEQYF.

This clonotype was seen many times. The V gene is TRBV5-6, the J gene TRBJ2-1; possible D gene TRBD1, 6 bases. CDR1 SGHDT and CDR2 YYEEEE come from the germline V gene. The CDR3 contains 13 residues. Trimming removed 4 bases from V and 6 bases from J, with 11 bases in between. The CDR3 sequence: CASSVTGGNEQFF. The CDR3 DNA reads TGTGCCAGCAGCGTGACAGGCGGCAATGAGCAGTTCTTC.

The rearrangement joins TRBV18 to TRBJ2-7, with no clear D. This CDR3 region has 12 residues. Per germline, CDR1 KGHSH and CDR2 LQKENI. V was clipped by 2 bases and J by 5 bases, with 7 bases between them. The DNA for the CDR3 is TGTGCCAGCTCACCAGCTCAGGACGAGCAGTACTTC. This gives the protein CASSPAQDEQYF.

The rearrangement uses TRBV7-2 and TRBJ2-2; D unclear. The V end lost 1 base, the J end lost 4 bases, and 7 bases lay between the germline ends. CDR3 size: 14 residues. CDR1 and CDR2 from the germline V gene are SGHTA and FQGNSA. The CDR3 DNA sequence: TGTGCCAGCAGCTTAGGGCTCATCACCGGGGAGCTGTTTTTT. Encoded protein: CASSLGLITGELFF.

This clonotype has a handful of counts. The chain uses TRBV11-3 and TRBJ2-7; TRBD2 is a possible D gene (5 bases). Trimming took 5 bases from V and 7 from J, leaving 15 bases between them. Per the germline V gene, CDR1 is SGHNT and CDR2 is YENEEA. The CDR3 length is 13 residues. CDR3 sequence reads: CASSRSARREQYF. CDR3 coding DNA: TGTGCCAGCAGCCGTAGCGCCAGAAGGGAGCAGTACTTC.

This rearrangement joins TRBV7-2 to TRBJ2-7, with D maybe TRBD1 (5 bases). V lost 0 bases to trimming and J lost 0 bases, with 12 bases between them. The CDR3 runs to 16 residues. Germline CDR1 SGHTA, CDR2 FQGNSA. The CDR3 DNA reads as TGTGCCAGCAGCTTAGCGTATAGGGGCCGCTCCTACGAGCAGTACTTC. Translating gives CASSLAYRGRSYEQYF.

This clonotype was picked up many times. The chain links TRBV15 to TRBJ2-3, with TRBD2 matching over 14 bases. From germline, CDR1 is LNHNV and CDR2 YYDKDF (reference sequence). V dropped 3 bases and J dropped 4; count of bases not matched to a gene: 9. The CDR3 contains 18 residues. CDR3 in DNA: TGTGCCACCAGCAGGAAGACTAGCGGGAGGGCTAGGGCAGATACGCAGTATTTT. Amino acids: CATSRKTSGRARADTQYF. The full variable domain, completed using reference TRBV15 and TRBJ2-3, is DAMVIQNPRYQVTQFGKPVTLSCSQTLNHNVMYWYQQKSSQAPKLLFHYYDKDFNNEADTPDNFQSRRPNTSFCFLDIRSPGLGDTAMYLCATSRKTSGRARADTQYFGPGTRLTVL.

The chain couples TRBV29-1 to TRBJ2-7, with 7 bases lining up with TRBD1. The CDR3 is made up of 12 amino acids. Losses at the gene ends were 6 bases for V and 3 bases for J; bases not matched to a gene: 5. Germline lookup yields CDR1 SQVTM and CDR2 ANQGSEA. The CDR3 nucleotides are TGCAGCGTCACAGGGGTCGTCTACGAGCAGTACTTC. Protein: CSVTGVVYEQYF.

The chain recombines TRBV7-2 with TRBJ2-7; 7 nucleotides line up with TRBD1. Trimming took 1 base from V and 4 from J; bases not matched to a gene: 4. CDR1 SGHTA and CDR2 FQGNSA come from the germline V gene. The CDR3 runs to 14 residues. The CDR3 spells CASSLGGTDYEQYF. In nucleotides, the CDR3 is TGTGCCAGCAGCTTAGGAGGGACAGATTACGAGCAGTACTTC.

This clonotype was observed a handful of times. The chain combines TRBV5-5 with TRBJ1-2, with D maybe TRBD1 (5 bases). The CDR3 runs 14 residues. CDR1 SGHKS and CDR2 YYEKEE come from the germline V gene (reference sequence). V lost 4 bases and J lost 4, with 14 bases in between. The CDR3 loop is CASSGTSGAYGYTF. The CDR3 DNA reads TGTGCCAGCAGCGGGACTTCCGGGGCCTATGGCTACACCTTC.

The genes are TRBV7-3 and TRBJ2-1; 11 bases match TRBD2. Looked up from germline, CDR1 is SGHTA and CDR2 is FQGTGA. The CDR3 extends over 16 amino acids. J lost 10 bases, V lost 2 bases, and 10 bases had no gene match. CDR3 sequence reads: CASSLGPSGGPGEQFF. The CDR3 coding sequence is TGTGCCAGCAGCTTAGGTCCTAGCGGGGGGCCTGGGGAGCAGTTCTTC.

This clonotype was recorded at least ten times. In DNA form, the CDR3 reads TGTGCCAGCAGCCGCGGGAGGCGCTACGAGCAGTACTTC. This codes for CASSRGRRYEQYF. V usage is TRBV27 and J usage is TRBJ2-7; 8 bases agree with TRBD2. The CDR3 contains 13 residues. Unmatched junction bases numbered 4, after V lost 6 bases and J lost 3 bases. Germline-derived CDR1 and CDR2 are MNHEY and SMNVEV (reference sequence).

V is TRBV7-2 and J is TRBJ2-1; the match to TRBD2 covers 9 bases. Germline V gene data show CDR1 as SGHTA and CDR2 as FQGNSA. V gave up 7 bases and J gave up 6 bases; unmatched junction bases: 10. The CDR3 totals 15 residues. This CDR3 reads CASNHGGRALNEQFF. The CDR3 nucleotides read TGTGCCAGCAATCACGGCGGGAGGGCCCTCAATGAGCAGTTCTTC.

This chain joins TRBV14 and TRBJ2-3; possibly TRBD1 for D (6 bases). The V end was cut by 3 bases, the J end by 4 bases, with 17 bases between. Germline V gene lookup returns CDR1 SGHDN and CDR2 FVKESK. The CDR3 consists of 16 residues. CDR3 loop: CASSQLEGGASDTQYF. The CDR3 DNA follows: TGTGCCAGCAGCCAGTTGGAAGGGGGAGCGTCAGATACGCAGTATTTT.

The J gene is TRBJ1-4, the V gene TRBV4-2; possibly TRBD1 for D (5 bases). Trimming removed 6 bases at V and 6 bases at J, with 17 bases between. The CDR3 has 15 residues. CDR1 and CDR2 from the germline V gene are LGHNA and YNFKEQ. This CDR3 reads CASRRDVLGDEKLFF. Written as DNA, the CDR3 is TGTGCCAGCAGAAGGGACGTTTTGGGGGATGAAAAACTGTTTTTT.